Each of the 5 T cell receptor beta chains below was sequenced from the same sample in a study of cytomegalovirus exposure and HLA in healthy donors (dated by TCRdb to about 2017). The library was generated by the immunoSEQ multiplex PCR assay. A mixture of 60 forward primers for TCR Vbeta segments and 13 reverse primers for TCR Jbeta segments was used in the multiplex PCR. What TCRdb holds here is the immuneACCESS table cut down to in-frame rearrangements. Part of the clones is not present; checked against another copy, under half of the missing clones reflect an unresolved V gene, and the others are unexplained. Within this sample are 200,000 to 250,000 clones, with about 80% of them counted one time only. The top ten constitute roughly 1.3% of the sample. The sequenced sample was PBMCs. Receptors were obtained from a girl aged 5-17 years in good health and CMV-seronegative.

This rearrangement joins TRBV5-5 to TRBJ1-1; 12 nucleotides line up with TRBD1. With 3 bases clipped from V and 0 bases from J, the junction kept 6 bases outside the gene matches. This CDR3 comprises 17 residues. Germline V gives CDR1 SGHKS, CDR2 YYEKEE (reference sequence). The CDR3 sequence is CASSSPGQGAMNTEAFF. The CDR3 DNA sequence: TGTGCCAGCAGCTCACCGGGACAGGGGGCCATGAACACTGAAGCTTTCTTT.

This clone was counted between two and nine times. The chain employs TRBV9 and TRBJ2-2; 12 positions match TRBD1. This CDR3 has 21 amino acids. The V and J ends lost 2 bases and 7 bases, in that order; junction bases with no gene match: 21. CDR1 and CDR2 from the germline V gene are SGDLS and YYNGEE. The CDR3 here is CASSVTLNPGQGASQGGELFF. The CDR3 DNA sequence: TGTGCCAGCAGCGTCACCTTGAACCCGGGACAGGGGGCCTCTCAGGGCGGGGAGCTGTTTTTT.

This chain links TRBV6-1 with TRBJ2-7; TRBD1 aligns across 12 bases. There are 14 residues in the CDR3. Germline lookup yields CDR1 MNHNS and CDR2 SASEGT. V lost 7 bases, J lost 6 bases, and 7 bases stayed unmatched. CDR3 amino acids: CASTPGTGGFEQYF. CDR3 sequence (DNA): TGTGCCAGCACTCCAGGGACAGGGGGCTTCGAGCAGTACTTC.

The J gene is TRBJ2-1, the V gene TRBV18; 8 nucleotides line up with TRBD1. CDR1 is KGHSH, CDR2 LQKENI, per germline. The CDR3 length is 15 residues. Trimming cost V 6 bases and J 6 bases; bases outside gene matches: 10. CDR3 coding DNA: TGTGCCAGCTCCCCGCAGGGGGCAGGTACCAATGAGCAGTTCTTC. It translates to CASSPQGAGTNEQFF.

The genes are TRBV4-3 and TRBJ1-1; TRBD1 is a possible D gene (5 bases). The V and J ends lost 4 bases and 4 bases respectively, with 10 bases between them. Germline V CDR1 and CDR2: LGHNA, YSLEER. The CDR3 runs 13 residues. CDR3 DNA sequence: TGCGCCAGCAGCCCGGGGAGGGGCACTGAAGCTTTCTTT. Protein sequence: CASSPGRGTEAFF.